The clone carrying this T cell receptor beta chain appeared many times. The antigen is not known. Trimming removed 3 bases at V and 1 base at J, with 9 bases between. This CDR3 is built from 13 residues. Looked up from germline, CDR1 is SQVTM and CDR2 is ANQGSEA. The data originate from a study of human T cells and chemical hapten exposure. Study overall: 2% DPC applied to an approximately 2 cm by approximately 2 cm arm area sensitized donors.

TCRdb independently ran MiXCR on the RACE reads; one entry per CDR3 protein. The table includes around 150,000 distinct CDR3 sequences, around a quarter detected once. Noted time point: patch test 3, about 24 weeks after DPC sensitization. Treatment indicated: therapeutic diphenylcyclopropenone sensitization with weekly scalp DPC. It was from unfractionated whole blood that total RNA was extracted. Overall study results and limits: The study found that DPC sensitization did not change TCRs above 1 in 1000 frequency.

The genes are TRBV29-1 and TRBJ1-1; D is possibly TRBD1 (5 bases). This material consisted of whole blood, taken in connection with sensitization to the hapten diphenylcyclopropenone (DPC). The clonotype originates from a woman aged 18-29 years with alopecia areata. Some clones in this sample may be carry-over from other donors' samples. DNA for the CDR3: TGCAGCGTTGAGAATGGGGCGAACACTGAAGCTTTCTTT. Amino acids: CSVENGANTEAFF.